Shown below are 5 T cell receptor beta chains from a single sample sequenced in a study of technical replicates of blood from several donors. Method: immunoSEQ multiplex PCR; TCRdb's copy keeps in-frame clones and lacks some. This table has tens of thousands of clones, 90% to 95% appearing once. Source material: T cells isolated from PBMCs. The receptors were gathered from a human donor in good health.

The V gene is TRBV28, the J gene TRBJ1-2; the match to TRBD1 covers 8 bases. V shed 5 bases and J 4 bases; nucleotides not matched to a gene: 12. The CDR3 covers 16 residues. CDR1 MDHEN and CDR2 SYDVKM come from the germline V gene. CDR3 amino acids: CASSVPGGAGSYGYTF. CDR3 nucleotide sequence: TGTGCCAGCAGTGTACCAGGGGGCGCAGGTAGCTATGGCTACACCTTC.

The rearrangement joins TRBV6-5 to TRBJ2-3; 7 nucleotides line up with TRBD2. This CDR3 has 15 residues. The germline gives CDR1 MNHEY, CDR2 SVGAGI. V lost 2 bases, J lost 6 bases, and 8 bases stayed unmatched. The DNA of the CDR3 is TGTGCCAGCAGTTACGGGCTAGCGGTATTGGATACGCAGTATTTT. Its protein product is CASSYGLAVLDTQYF.

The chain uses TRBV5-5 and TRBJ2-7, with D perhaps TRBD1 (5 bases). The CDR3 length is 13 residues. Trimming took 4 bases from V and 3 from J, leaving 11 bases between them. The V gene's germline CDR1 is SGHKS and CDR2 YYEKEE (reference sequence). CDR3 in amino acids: CASSVQDFYEQYF. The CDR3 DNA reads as TGTGCCAGCAGCGTACAGGATTTCTACGAGCAGTACTTC.

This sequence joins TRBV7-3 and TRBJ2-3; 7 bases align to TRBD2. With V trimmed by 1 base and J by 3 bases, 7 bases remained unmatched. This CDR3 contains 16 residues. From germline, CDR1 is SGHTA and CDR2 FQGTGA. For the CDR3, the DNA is TGTGCCAGCAGCTTAAGGGTAGCGGGCCCAACAGATACGCAGTATTTT. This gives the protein CASSLRVAGPTDTQYF.

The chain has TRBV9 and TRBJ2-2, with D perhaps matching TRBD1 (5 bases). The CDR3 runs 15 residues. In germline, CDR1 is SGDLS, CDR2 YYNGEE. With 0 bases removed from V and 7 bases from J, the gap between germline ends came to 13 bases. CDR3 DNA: TGTGCCAGCAGCGTAGAAGGGGCCTTAATCGGGGAGCTGTTTTTT. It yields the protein CASSVEGALIGELFF.